One sample yielded the 5 T cell receptor beta chains listed below, sequenced in a study of patients and donors after allogeneic stem cell transplantation. TCRdb re-called the RT-PCR reads with MiXCR, one entry per CDR3 protein. The data contain around 150,000 distinct CDR3 sequences, 30% of them singletons. The specimen sequenced was blood, either unsorted or a sorted T cell fraction (not recorded which). These receptors all stem from a human donor who was either an allogeneic HSCT recipient or a stem cell or donor lymphocyte infusion donor (not recorded which). It is not recorded whose cells these are; they may come from a transplant donor.

This sequence joins TRBV5-1 and TRBJ2-7, with 9 bases fitting TRBD2. Germline V CDR1 and CDR2: SGHRS, YFSETQ. The CDR3 spans 13 residues. The trim removed 1 base at V and 6 bases at J, leaving 2 bases unmatched. The CDR3 is CASSLSSGIEQYF. CDR3 bases: TGCGCCAGCAGCTTGTCTAGCGGGATCGAGCAGTACTTC.

This chain links TRBV24-1 with TRBJ2-7; perhaps D is TRBD1 or TRBD2 (6 bases each). The CDR3 totals 17 residues. V lost 5 bases, J lost 2 bases, and 21 bases lay in between. Germline V gene lookup returns CDR1 KGHDR and CDR2 SFDVKD. The CDR3 reads CATSVGYGGFMTYEQYF. The CDR3, as DNA: TGTGCCACCAGTGTGGGGTACGGGGGCTTCATGACCTACGAGCAGTACTTC.

This chain links TRBV5-1 with TRBJ2-4; D might be TRBD2 (6 bases). The CDR3 covers 16 residues. Germline assignment: CDR1 SGHRS and CDR2 YFSETQ. V dropped 5 bases and J dropped 2 bases, with 17 bases sitting between them. The CDR3 sequence is CASRNGVGGPKNIQYF. The CDR3, as DNA: TGCGCCAGCAGGAATGGGGTAGGAGGGCCCAAAAACATTCAGTACTTC. Supplemented by reference TRBV5-1 and TRBJ2-4, the full variable domain reads KAGVTQTPRYLIKTRGQQVTLSCSPISGHRSVSWYQQTPGQGLQFLFEYFSETQRNKGNFPGRFSGRQFSNSRSEMNVSTLELGDSALYLCASRNGVGGPKNIQYFGAGTRLSVL.

In DNA, the CDR3 is TGTGCCAGCAGCGTGGGACAGGGAGGTAATGAAAAACTGTTTTTT. This translates into CASSVGQGGNEKLFF. This chain uses TRBV9 with TRBJ1-4, with 9 nucleotides matching TRBD1. V lost 2 bases and J lost 4; bases outside the gene matches: 3. The CDR3 spans 15 residues. Germline V CDR1 and CDR2: SGDLS, YYNGEE. Full variable domain (remainder filled in from reference TRBV9 and TRBJ1-4): DSGVTQTPKHLITATGQRVTLRCSPRSGDLSVYWYQQSLDQGLQFLIQYYNGEERAKGNILERFSAQQFPDLHSELNLSSLELGDSALYFCASSVGQGGNEKLFFGSGTQLSVL.

V is TRBV3-1 and J is TRBJ1-2; D is unresolved. This CDR3 has 15 residues. V lost 5 bases and J 4 bases, leaving 17 bases between the germline ends. Germline CDR1 reads LGHDT; CDR2 reads YNNKEL (reference sequence). In DNA, the CDR3 is TGTGCCAGCAGCAGCCGGGAAAAGCCTCTCTATGGCTACACCTTC. It is translated as CASSSREKPLYGYTF.